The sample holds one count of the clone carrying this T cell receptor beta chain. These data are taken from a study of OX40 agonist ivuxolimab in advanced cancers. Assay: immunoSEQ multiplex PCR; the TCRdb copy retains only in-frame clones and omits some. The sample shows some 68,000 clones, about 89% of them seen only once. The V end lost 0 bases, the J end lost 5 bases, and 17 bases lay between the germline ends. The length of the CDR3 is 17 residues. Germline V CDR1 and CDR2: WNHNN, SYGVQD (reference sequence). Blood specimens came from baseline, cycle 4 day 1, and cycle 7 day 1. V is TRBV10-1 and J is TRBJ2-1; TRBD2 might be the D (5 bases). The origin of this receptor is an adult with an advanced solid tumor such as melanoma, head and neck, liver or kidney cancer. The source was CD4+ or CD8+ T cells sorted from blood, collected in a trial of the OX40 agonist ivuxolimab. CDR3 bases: TGCGCCAGCAGTGAGTCGAAGGTGGGAGTTGGCCACAATGAGCAGTTCTTC. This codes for CASSESKVGVGHNEQFF.